This T cell receptor (beta chain) was found in a study of radiotherapy plus CTLA-4 blockade in lung cancer. In the study overall: Of the patients, around 17% showed objective responses and around 34% attained disease control.

Study-wide findings and caveats: Researchers report tumor-derived TCR clones expanding in blood after radiotherapy plus ipilimumab. Among reported predictors of response, early blood T cell clone dynamics with interferon-beta performed best.

For this clone: Its target is unknown.

It was focal radiation plus CTLA-4 blockade with ipilimumab that patients with chemo-refractory metastatic non-small-cell lung cancer received. Libraries were prepared by immunoSEQ multiplex PCR; TCRdb keeps only in-frame clonotypes and omits some of them. The sample lists about 27,000 clones; approximately 73% were seen once. The receptor was derived from a human donor with non-small cell lung cancer who had stable disease on radiotherapy plus ipilimumab. The source was peripheral blood, collected from a patient treated with radiotherapy plus ipilimumab.

CDR3 region: CASSLGGANTGELFF. The CDR3 coding sequence is TGTGCCAGCAGCTTAGGGGGCGCGAACACCGGGGAGCTGTTTTTT. The rearrangement joins TRBV9 to TRBJ2-2; 7 bases agree with TRBD1. Losses at the gene ends were 4 bases for V and 0 bases for J; bases not matched to a gene: 3. Germline V lookup: CDR1 SGDLS, CDR2 YYNGEE. The CDR3 is made up of 15 amino acids.